A selection of T cell receptor beta chains follows, all from one sample in a study of cytotoxic CD8 clonotypes in ibrutinib-treated CLL. TCRdb's table, derived via immunoSEQ multiplex PCR, lists solely in-frame clones and lacks some. Here the sample spans a few hundred thousand clones, 67% being singletons. The source material was PBMCs, sampled after 36 months of ibrutinib treatment. These receptors were obtained from a human donor with chronic lymphocytic leukemia. The CDR3 runs from the conserved cysteine through the conserved F or W. D genes are given only for firm matches. Expanded clones get a size class; other rows say once, few or many, or leave the size out.

d_gene,abundance,v_gene,j_gene,CDR3aa,CDR3nt
NA,NA,TRBV20-1,TRBJ2-7,CSAPEKYEQYF,TGCAGTGCCCCCGAGAAGTACGAGCAGTACTTC
NA,NA,TRBV6-4,TRBJ2-5,CASSASAWETQYF,TGTGCCAGCAGCGCGAGCGCTTGGGAGACCCAGTACTTC
TRBD1,few,TRBV14,TRBJ2-7,CASSKTGGRREQYF,TGTGCCAGCAGCAAGACAGGGGGGAGGCGCGAGCAGTACTTC
NA,NA,TRBV11-2,TRBJ2-2,CASRPPGRMYTGELFF,TGTGCCAGCAGGCCGCCGGGACGGATGTACACCGGGGAGCTGTTTTTT
NA,NA,TRBV29-1,TRBJ1-1,CSAFRLNTEAFF,TGCAGCGCTTTCAGGTTGAACACTGAAGCTTTCTTT
TRBD1,NA,TRBV6-1,TRBJ1-2,CASNADRSNYGYTF,TGTGCCAGCAATGCGGACAGGTCCAACTATGGCTACACCTTC
NA,NA,TRBV7-2,TRBJ2-7,CASSLGWVARSSYEQYF,TGTGCCAGCAGCTTAGGCTGGGTAGCGAGGAGCTCCTACGAGCAGTACTTC
TRBD1,NA,TRBV29-1,TRBJ2-7,CSVEDRGRGRVAASYEQYF,TGCAGCGTTGAAGATCGAGGCAGGGGGCGGGTAGCAGCCAGCTACGAGCAGTACTTC
NA,NA,TRBV13,TRBJ1-1,CASSLGEGSSTEAFF,TGTGCCAGCAGCTTAGGCGAGGGGAGTTCAACTGAAGCTTTCTTT
NA,NA,TRBV5-4,TRBJ2-3,CASSLANRGIRADTQYF,TGTGCCAGCAGCTTGGCGAATCGCGGGATCAGAGCAGATACGCAGTATTTT
TRBD1,few,TRBV12-5,TRBJ1-5,CASGLGQTGGRNQPQHF,TGTGCTAGTGGTTTGGGACAGACAGGGGGTCGTAATCAGCCCCAGCATTTT
TRBD2,NA,TRBV5-4,TRBJ2-7,CASSRTSGNVDEQYF,TGTGCCAGCAGTCGGACTAGCGGGAACGTCGACGAGCAGTACTTC
NA,once,TRBV9,TRBJ1-1,CASSPLTVNTEAFF,TGTGCCAGCAGCCCCCTCACGGTGAACACTGAAGCTTTCTTT
NA,NA,TRBV9,TRBJ1-2,CASSGRVFGHYGYTF,TGTGCCAGCAGCGGCAGGGTGTTCGGCCACTATGGCTACACCTTC
TRBD1,NA,TRBV9,TRBJ1-1,CASSPRDRNTEAFF,TGTGCCAGCAGCCCTCGGGACAGGAACACTGAAGCTTTCTTT
NA,NA,TRBV29-1,TRBJ2-6,CSVGAGTGANVLTF,TGCAGCGTTGGGGCAGGGACTGGGGCCAACGTCCTGACTTTC
NA,NA,TRBV29-1,TRBJ1-2,CSVTSRPGENDYGYTF,TGCAGCGTTACCAGCCGTCCGGGGGAAAACGACTATGGCTACACCTTC
NA,NA,TRBV10-3,TRBJ1-4,CAISEPYYEKLFF,TGTGCCATCAGTGAACCTTATTATGAAAAACTGTTTTTT
TRBD2,NA,TRBV27,TRBJ2-5,CASSGRLRGSWAETQYF,TGTGCCAGCAGTGGCAGACTCCGCGGGAGTTGGGCAGAGACCCAGTACTTC
NA,NA,TRBV5-1,TRBJ2-5,CASSFGRKGGETQYF,TGCGCCAGCAGCTTCGGCCGAAAAGGAGGAGAGACCCAGTACTTC
TRBD2,NA,TRBV5-1,TRBJ2-7,CASSLSGGKTYEQYF,TGCGCCAGCAGCTTATCGGGGGGGAAAACCTACGAGCAGTACTTC
NA,once,TRBV7-2,TRBJ2-4,CASSPPGLRGNIQYF,TGTGCCAGCAGCCCCCCGGGGCTCCGAGGAAACATTCAGTACTTC
NA,NA,TRBV7-2,TRBJ2-7,CASSYPEVSGVYEQYF,TGTGCCAGCAGCTACCCCGAGGTCAGTGGGGTCTACGAGCAGTACTTC
NA,NA,TRBV21-1,TRBJ2-5,CASSPKKQGHLQQETQYF,TGTGCCAGCAGCCCGAAGAAACAGGGGCATTTACAACAAGAGACCCAGTACTTC
NA,NA,TRBV4-1,TRBJ2-7,CASSQAGYYEQYF,TGCGCCAGCAGCCAAGCGGGATACTACGAGCAGTACTTC
NA,few,TRBV15,TRBJ1-5,CATSPGGGQPQHF,TGTGCCACCAGCCCGGGGGGAGGGCAACCCCAGCATTTT
NA,NA,TRBV6-4,TRBJ1-2,CASSDGRGYTF,TGTGCCAGCAGTGATGGACGCGGCTACACCTTC
NA,NA,TRBV5-6,TRBJ2-7,CASSLTEQGYEQYF,TGTGCCAGCAGCTTGACAGAACAGGGCTACGAGCAGTACTTC
TRBD1,few,TRBV6-5,TRBJ2-7,CASSPGTAWEQYF,TGTGCCAGCAGTCCCGGGACAGCCTGGGAGCAGTACTTC
NA,NA,TRBV10-3,TRBJ1-6,CAATREPSYNSPLHF,TGTGCCGCCACAAGAGAGCCCTCCTATAATTCACCCCTCCACTTT
TRBD1,NA,TRBV5-1,TRBJ1-1,CASSLDRGRGAFF,TGCGCCAGCAGCTTGGACAGGGGGCGCGGAGCTTTCTTT
TRBD1,NA,TRBV5-1,TRBJ1-3,CASSLGTGLSGNTIYF,TGCGCCAGCAGCTTGGGGACAGGGCTCTCTGGAAACACCATATATTTT
NA,few,TRBV11-2,TRBJ1-3,CASSFGENTIYF,TGTGCCAGCAGCTTCGGCGAAAACACCATATATTTT
TRBD1,once,TRBV2,TRBJ2-7,CASNDRGRRSYEQYF,TGTGCCAGCAATGATAGGGGGCGTAGATCCTACGAGCAGTACTTC
TRBD1,NA,TRBV4-1,TRBJ1-5,CASSPPQGQPQPQHF,TGCGCCAGCAGCCCGCCTCAGGGACAGCCTCAGCCCCAGCATTTT
NA,few,TRBV9,TRBJ1-1,CASSPRAFF,TGTGCCAGCAGCCCGCGGGCTTTCTTT
TRBD2,NA,TRBV7-8,TRBJ2-7,CASSLPGWGTSGRATYEQYF,TGTGCCAGCAGCTTACCAGGTTGGGGGACTAGCGGGAGGGCAACCTACGAGCAGTACTTC
NA,NA,TRBV18,TRBJ2-7,CASSPFTGAYEQYF,TGTGCCAGCTCACCTTTCACTGGGGCCTACGAGCAGTACTTC
NA,NA,TRBV5-8,TRBJ1-1,CASSLGFGISAFF,TGTGCCAGCAGCTTGGGGTTTGGGATTTCGGCTTTCTTT
NA,NA,TRBV30,TRBJ1-1,CAWIQGGTEAFF,TGTGCCTGGATACAGGGAGGCACTGAAGCTTTCTTT
TRBD2,NA,TRBV5-1,TRBJ2-7,CASSLETAGPTSSWSYEQYF,TGCGCCAGCAGCTTGGAGACAGCGGGGCCTACAAGCTCCTGGTCCTACGAGCAGTACTTC
TRBD2,NA,TRBV27,TRBJ2-7,CASRERLAGVGEQYF,TGTGCCAGCAGGGAAAGACTAGCGGGAGTGGGTGAGCAGTACTTC
TRBD2,NA,TRBV5-4,TRBJ2-3,CASSPGSGRNGADTQYF,TGTGCCAGCAGCCCTGGGAGCGGGAGGAATGGCGCAGATACGCAGTATTTT
NA,NA,TRBV6-5,TRBJ2-7,CASRNTGSSSYEQYF,TGTGCCAGCAGAAATACAGGGAGTTCCTCCTACGAGCAGTACTTC
NA,NA,TRBV2,TRBJ1-5,CASSPVTVYSNQPQHF,TGTGCCAGCAGCCCGGTTACAGTCTATAGCAATCAGCCCCAGCATTTT
TRBD2,few,TRBV27,TRBJ2-1,CASSGLAGGPVNEQFF,TGTGCCAGCAGTGGGCTAGCGGGAGGGCCCGTCAATGAGCAGTTCTTC
TRBD1,NA,TRBV28,TRBJ1-1,CASSQGQKNEAFF,TGTGCCAGCAGCCAGGGACAGAAAAATGAAGCTTTCTTT
NA,NA,TRBV4-1,TRBJ1-1,CASRIRDGSMNTEAFF,TGCGCCAGCAGAATAAGGGACGGATCCATGAACACTGAAGCTTTCTTT
NA,NA,TRBV7-6,TRBJ2-1,CASSPFSKAGWGYNEQFF,TGTGCCAGCAGCCCATTCAGCAAGGCGGGATGGGGCTACAATGAGCAGTTCTTC